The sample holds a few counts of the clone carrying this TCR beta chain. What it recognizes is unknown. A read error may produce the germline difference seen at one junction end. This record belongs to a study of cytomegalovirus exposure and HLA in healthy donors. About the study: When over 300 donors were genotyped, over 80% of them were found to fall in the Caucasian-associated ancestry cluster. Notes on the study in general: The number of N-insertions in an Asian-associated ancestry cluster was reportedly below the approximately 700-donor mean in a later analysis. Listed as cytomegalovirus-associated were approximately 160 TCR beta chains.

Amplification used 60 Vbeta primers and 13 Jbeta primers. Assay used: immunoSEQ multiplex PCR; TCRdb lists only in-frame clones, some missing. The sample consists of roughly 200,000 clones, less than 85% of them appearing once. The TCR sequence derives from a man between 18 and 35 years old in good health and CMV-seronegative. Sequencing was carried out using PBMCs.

CDR3 sequence (DNA): TGTGCTAGCAGCCCCGGGACAGGGAACACCGGGGAGCTGTTTTTT. Its translation is CASSPGTGNTGELFF. This chain uses TRBV7-7 with TRBJ2-2, with 8 bases lining up with TRBD1. The germline CDR1 and CDR2 sequences are SSHAT and FNYEAQ (reference sequence). The CDR3 covers 15 residues.